This entry concerns a single T cell receptor beta chain. This sample is drawn from a study of shared clonotypes between healthy human individuals. Cells designated naive CD8 were CD45RO-negative and were positively selected for CCR7, with terminally differentiated effector memory CD45RA+ cells excluded. Sequencing was performed with immunoSEQ multiplex PCR; in TCRdb, only in-frame clones are kept and a portion is missing. The table has over 750,000 clones, 90% to 98% seen once. Germline CDR1 MGHRA, CDR2 YSYEKL. The V and J ends lost 2 bases and 6 bases, in that order; junction bases with no gene match: 13. The CDR3 is made up of 18 amino acids.

The chain combines TRBV4-1 with TRBJ2-1; TRBD2 aligns across 10 bases. Sequencing was performed on naive CD8+ T cells sorted from blood. This clonotype was sampled from a man younger than 40 in good health. This CDR3 reads CASSQNSAGLAGANEQFF. The CDR3 DNA reads TGCGCCAGCAGCCAAAACAGCGCGGGTCTAGCGGGAGCCAATGAGCAGTTCTTC.